Following are 22 T cell receptor beta chains from one sample sequenced in a study of T cell repertoires in cytomegalovirus infection. One entry per CDR3 protein results from TCRdb running MiXCR on the reads. The sample carries fewer than 900,000 distinct CDR3 sequences, roughly 29% recorded once. These receptors are not linked to any known antigen. Sequenced here: cultured CD8+ T cells from PBMCs, sampled from culture after CMV antigen stimulation. Source of these receptors: a human donor in good health (CMV status not recorded). Some clones in this sample may be carry-over from other donors' samples.

This chain connects TRBV2 to TRBJ2-3; no clear D. Looked up from germline, CDR1 is SNHLY and CDR2 is FYNNEI. This CDR3 is 13 amino acids long. Trimming took 4 bases from V and 2 from J, leaving 7 bases between them. The CDR3 region has the DNA TGTGCCAGCAGTGTTTTGTTCACAGATACGCAGTATTTT. It yields the protein CASSVLFTDTQYF.

This clonotype was counted between two and nine times. Mismatch with germline at one junction end may stem from a read error. This chain uses TRBV7-7 with TRBJ2-1; D is ambiguous. From germline, CDR1 is SSHAT and CDR2 FNYEAQ (reference sequence). The CDR3 contains 15 residues. CDR3 bases: TGTGCTAGCAGCTTATTTTATTCGGCTGGGAATGAGCAGTTCTTC. Its translation: CASSLFYSAGNEQFF.

Remarks on this clonotype: Sequence at one end of the junction differs from germline and may be a read error. The gene calls are TRBV28 and TRBJ1-5; 7 bases are a match to TRBD1. CDR1 is MDHEN and CDR2 is SYDVKM in the germline V gene. This CDR3 contains 15 residues. The CDR3 DNA reads as TGTGCCAGCAGTTTCGGACAGGAGGAAAGCCAGCCCCATCATTTT. Amino acid sequence: CASSFGQEESQPHHF.

CDR3 sequence: CASSLDRGSTKNIQYF. DNA of the CDR3: TGCGCCAGCAGCTTGGACAGGGGGTCGACCAAAAACATTCAGTACTTC. V usage is TRBV5-1 and J usage is TRBJ2-4; 8 bases align to TRBD1. After removal of 0 bases from V and 2 bases from J, the junction contained 4 bases not matched to a gene. CDR1 and CDR2 (germline): SGHRS, YFSETQ. CDR3 length: 16 residues.

The rearrangement uses TRBV12-3 or TRBV12-4 and TRBJ2-5; D remains ambiguous. The CDR3 has 15 residues. V was cut by 0 bases and J by 2 bases, with 10 bases left in between. The CDR3 protein is CASSLAKRLQETQYF. DNA of the CDR3: TGTGCCAGCAGTTTAGCCAAACGGTTACAAGAGACCCAGTACTTC.

This clonotype was detected a few times. The genes are TRBV4-1 and TRBJ2-1; 7 positions match TRBD1. The germline gives CDR1 MGHRA, CDR2 YSYEKL. Trimming took 5 bases from V and 6 from J; bases not matched to a gene: 1. The length of the CDR3 is 12 residues. The CDR3 spells CASSEGANEQFF. CDR3 DNA sequence: TGCGCCAGCAGCGAGGGGGCCAATGAGCAGTTCTTC.

The chain has TRBV6-6 and TRBJ2-3; maybe TRBD1 (6 bases). The CDR3 length is 16 residues. Per the germline V gene, CDR1 is MNHNY and CDR2 is SVGAGI (reference sequence). Trimming removed 0 bases from V and 0 bases from J, with 10 bases in between. CDR3 residues: CASSYSRQASTDTQYF. The CDR3 DNA reads TGTGCCAGCAGTTACTCGCGACAGGCTAGCACAGATACGCAGTATTTT.

The rearrangement uses TRBV4-3 and TRBJ2-6; 9 bases are shared with TRBD2. The trim removed 1 base at V and 0 bases at J, leaving 1 base unmatched. The CDR3 is made up of 17 amino acids. In germline, CDR1 is LGHNA, CDR2 YSLEER. In DNA form, the CDR3 reads TGCGCCAGCAGCCAAGGACTAGCGGACTCTGGGGCCAACGTCCTGACTTTC. Protein product: CASSQGLADSGANVLTF.

This clonotype showed up many times. The chain recombines TRBV7-8 with TRBJ1-1, with D hard to call. Per the germline V gene, CDR1 is SGHVS and CDR2 is FQNEAQ. The germline V and J ends were trimmed by 0 bases and 7 bases, with 15 bases remaining between them. CDR3 length equals 15 residues. The CDR3 reads CASSLAVRAEGEAFF. In DNA, the CDR3 is TGTGCCAGCAGCTTAGCCGTTCGGGCGGAGGGTGAAGCTTTCTTT.

J is TRBJ2-7 and V is TRBV7-8, with D perhaps TRBD1 or TRBD2 (5 bases each). The CDR3 is 15 residues long. Trimming cost V 3 bases and J 0 bases, with 12 bases left between them. Germline V gene lookup returns CDR1 SGHVS and CDR2 FQNEAQ. The CDR3 DNA follows: TGTGCCAGCAGCTTGGAAACCGGGGCCTCCTACGAGCAGTACTTC. Encoded protein: CASSLETGASYEQYF.

The table lists this clonotype with many counts. The chain joins TRBV7-2 to TRBJ1-5; 9 nucleotides match TRBD1. The junction had 1 base not matched to a gene; V was cut back by 0 bases and J by 4 bases. Germline assignment: CDR1 SGHTA and CDR2 FQGNSA. The CDR3 sequence is 15 residues long. Written as DNA, the CDR3 is TGTGCCAGCAGCTTAGCGACAGGGGGTAATCAGCCCCAGCATTTT. Its translation is CASSLATGGNQPQHF.

This clonotype was found many times. V usage is TRBV7-8 and J usage is TRBJ2-1; D tentatively reads TRBD1 or TRBD2 (5 bases each). The CDR3 totals 15 residues. Germline lookup yields CDR1 SGHVS and CDR2 FQNEAQ. The V end was cut by 3 bases, the J end by 5 bases, with 14 bases between. The CDR3 reads CASSLRGAGDNEQFF. The CDR3 bases are TGTGCCAGCAGCTTGAGAGGGGCAGGCGACAATGAGCAGTTCTTC.

With respect to this clonotype: A much larger clone differs by one base, so this may be a read error. CDR3 sequence (DNA): TGTGCCAGCAGTTTCGCTATTGAACAGGGGCCGACAAATGAGCAGTTCTTC. This gives the protein CASSFAIEQGPTNEQFF. This chain connects TRBV12-3 or TRBV12-4 to TRBJ2-1, with 7 bases fitting TRBD1. The CDR3 length is 17 residues. V lost 3 bases to trimming and J lost 7 bases; unmatched junction nucleotides: 15.

This clonotype was recorded a few times. The chain has TRBV10-3 and TRBJ2-1; 9 nucleotides align to TRBD2. The ends lost 6 bases at V and 8 bases at J; junction bases unmatched: 11. The CDR3 is 15 residues long. The germline V gene encodes CDR1 ENHRY and CDR2 SYGVKD. The CDR3 DNA reads TGTGCCATCAGCCTGACTGGCGGGGGGGATGATGAGCAGTTCTTC. Protein sequence: CAISLTGGGDDEQFF.

The chain combines TRBV6-2 or TRBV6-3 with TRBJ2-3, with D maybe TRBD2 (6 bases). The CDR3 totals 16 residues. Germline-derived CDR1 and CDR2 are MNHEY and SVGEGT. V lost 0 bases and J 6 bases, leaving 16 bases between the germline ends. The CDR3 nucleotides are TGTGCCAGCAGTTACTCGGAGGAGGGGAAAGCGGATACGCAGTATTTT. Translating gives CASSYSEEGKADTQYF.

This chain uses TRBV27 with TRBJ2-5; D unresolved. The germline V and J ends were trimmed by 7 bases and 0 bases, with 15 bases remaining between them. The CDR3 is 15 amino acids. The V gene's germline CDR1 is MNHEY and CDR2 SMNVEV (reference sequence). CDR3 sequence (DNA): TGTGCCAGCAAGGTGTCATTGGGGTACCAAGAGACCCAGTACTTC. Protein: CASKVSLGYQETQYF.

Ten or more counts support this clonotype. The rearrangement uses TRBV7-2 and TRBJ1-2; tentatively, D is TRBD1 (5 bases). The CDR3 totals 14 residues. Trimming took off 7 bases at V and 2 bases at J, with 14 bases between the two ends. Germline CDR1 and CDR2: SGHTA and FQGNSA. CDR3 sequence (DNA): TGTGCCAGCACGGGGGAGGGACGGAACTATGGCTACACCTTC. Encoded protein: CASTGEGRNYGYTF.

A few counts support this clonotype. The CDR3 DNA is TGTGCCAGCAGTGCTTTTCCAGCCAAAAACATTCAGTACTTC. This translates into CASSAFPAKNIQYF. The chain is built from TRBV6-6 and TRBJ2-4, with no clear D. The germline CDR1 and CDR2 sequences are MNHNY and SVGAGI (reference sequence). The germline V and J ends were trimmed by 5 bases and 0 bases, with 8 bases remaining between them. This CDR3 is 14 amino acids long.

This clonotype was recorded many times. The J gene is TRBJ2-7, the V gene TRBV27; 7 nucleotides line up with TRBD1. The CDR3 contains 12 residues. In germline, CDR1 is MNHEY, CDR2 SMNVEV (reference sequence). V shed 9 bases and J 1 base; nucleotides not matched to a gene: 3. The CDR3: CASRDSSYEQYV. In DNA form, the CDR3 reads TGTGCCAGTAGGGACAGTTCCTACGAGCAGTACGTC.

The chain uses TRBV18 and TRBJ1-1; weak D call: TRBD1 (5 bases). The V gene's germline CDR1 is KGHSH and CDR2 LQKENI. Trimming cost V 1 base and J 1 base, with 13 bases left between them. The length of the CDR3 is 16 residues. The CDR3 DNA follows: TGTGCCAGCTCACCACGGGACGCCGACTGGAACACTGAAGCTTTCTTT. Its translation is CASSPRDADWNTEAFF.

The J gene is TRBJ1-2, the V gene TRBV20-1; TRBD1 might be the D (5 bases). The ends were cut back, 5 bases at V and 5 bases at J, with 9 bases in the middle. CDR1 is DFQATT, CDR2 SNEGSKA, per germline (reference sequence). CDR3 length: 11 residues. Here the CDR3 DNA reads TGCAGTGCTGCAGGGAGTTATGGCTACACCTTC. Amino acid sequence: CSAAGSYGYTF.

The gene calls are TRBV19 and TRBJ2-1; the match to TRBD2 covers 10 bases. The CDR3 covers 16 residues. Germline CDR1 LNHDA, CDR2 SQIVND (reference sequence). With 5 bases clipped from V and 3 bases from J, the junction kept 7 bases outside the gene matches. The CDR3 sequence is CASSRSSGGLYNEQFF. The CDR3 DNA follows: TGTGCCAGTAGTCGGTCTAGCGGGGGACTCTACAATGAGCAGTTCTTC.